The TCR beta chain described here comes from a study of CD8+ T cells in alopecia areata. The study, taken as a whole, reports: Higher clonality and more expanded CD8+ clones appeared in lesional than normal scalp. Sequences from scalp samples also cover resident alphabeta T cells of normal skin. Shared TCR sequences were less clear between patients than in mice, possibly partly from HLA diversity.

RNA was isolated and reverse transcribed to cDNA, the sequencing template. Some clones are missing from TCRdb's copy, which holds only in-frame ones; the method was immunoSEQ multiplex PCR. The table has 200,000 to 250,000 clones, roughly two thirds seen once. The germline gives CDR1 SQVTM, CDR2 ANQGSEA. After removal of 2 bases from V and 5 bases from J, the junction contained 6 bases not matched to a gene. The CDR3 has 14 amino acids. About this clone itself: Antigen specificity is unknown.

The rearrangement joins TRBV29-1 to TRBJ2-3; 8 nucleotides align to TRBD2. This specimen was CD4+ T cells sorted from blood, taken at week 0. This clonotype originated in a human donor with alopecia areata. The CDR3 spells CSVETGGLGDTQYF. In DNA, the CDR3 is TGCAGCGTTGAAACGGGGGGGCTTGGAGATACGCAGTATTTT.